This passage covers 32 T cell receptor beta chains from one sample sequenced in a study of tumor and adjacent non-tumor tissue in lung cancer. Three rounds of nested PCR, following a modified ARM-PCR protocol, produced the TCRbeta library. Via MiXCR, TCRdb re-called the multiplex PCR reads, giving one row per CDR3 protein. The data show about 67,000 distinct CDR3 sequences, more than 65% seen once. No cell sorting was done before RNA was extracted from the tissue. Distant lung tissue was collected more than 3 cm away from the tumor edge. Sequencing was performed on distant non-tumor lung tissue. These receptors came from a man aged 55 to 70 with non-small cell lung cancer.

About this clonotype itself: A single base separates this from a much larger clone, so it may be a read error. CDR3 nucleotides: TGTGCCAGCAGCGACGCGAGCGGGAAGACGACCTACGAGCAGTACTTC. Translating gives CASSDASGKTTYEQYF. The genes are TRBV7-9 and TRBJ2-7; TRBD2 matches at 7 bases. There are 16 residues in the CDR3. Trimming took 5 bases from V and 2 from J; bases not matched to a gene: 12. Germline CDR1 SEHNR, CDR2 FQNEAQ (reference sequence).

This clonotype has a count of ten or more. V usage is TRBV20-1 and J usage is TRBJ1-2; D gene ambiguous. Germline assignment: CDR1 DFQATT and CDR2 SNEGSKA (reference sequence). V lost 3 bases to trimming and J lost 1 base, with 6 bases between them. The CDR3 extends over 12 amino acids. CDR3 residues: CSASESNYGYTF. In nucleotides, the CDR3 is TGCAGTGCTAGTGAGAGTAACTATGGCTACACCTTC.

As to this clonotype: The junction does not match germline at one end; this may be a read error. The chain recombines TRBV2 with TRBJ2-7; TRBD2 matches at 11 bases. CDR1 and CDR2 (germline): SNHLY, FYNNEI. The CDR3 length is 15 residues. The CDR3 bases are TGTGCCAGCAGTTCCAAACTAGCGGGGGTCTACGAGCAGTACTTT. Translated: CASSSKLAGVYEQYF.

J is TRBJ2-5 and V is TRBV12-3 or TRBV12-4; possible D gene TRBD1, 5 bases. The CDR3 runs 13 residues. The V end lost 6 bases, the J end lost 5 bases, and 13 bases lay between the germline ends. In DNA, the CDR3 is TGTGCCAGCAGAGTACAGGTTGACGAGACCCAGTACTTC. Translated: CASRVQVDETQYF.

About this clonotype itself: Sequence at one end of the junction differs from germline and may be a read error. The chain employs TRBV4-1 and TRBJ1-1; 7 nucleotides align to TRBD1. Germline V gene sequence: CDR1 MGHRA, CDR2 YSYEKL. The CDR3 sequence is 16 residues long. The chain's CDR3 is CASSQMGGGSKTEAFF. In DNA form, the CDR3 reads TGCGCCAGCAGCCAAATGGGAGGGGGCTCGAAGACTGAAGCTTTTTTT.

The chain joins TRBV6-6 to TRBJ1-1, with D unresolved. The CDR3 loop spans 14 amino acids. Between the trimmed V and J ends, which lost 6 bases and 5 bases, there was a span of 16 bases. Germline V gene sequence: CDR1 MNHNY, CDR2 SVGAGI (reference sequence). The CDR3 spells CASSPDSRGTEAFF. The CDR3 DNA reads TGTGCCAGCAGCCCGGACTCCCGAGGTACTGAAGCTTTCTTT.

This clonotype came up many times. The chain has TRBV5-8 and TRBJ2-7; 7 bases map to TRBD1. The CDR3 extends over 14 amino acids. The J segment lost 5 bases and the V segment lost 4 bases, leaving 9 bases of the junction unmatched. Per germline, CDR1 SGHTS and CDR2 YDEGEE. This CDR3 is CASSLRQGNHEQYF. The CDR3 DNA reads TGTGCCAGCAGCCTAAGACAGGGAAATCACGAGCAGTACTTC.

About this clonotype: Germline and junction disagree at one end, which may indicate a read error. The chain joins TRBV6-1 to TRBJ2-5, with 7 nucleotides matching TRBD2. CDR3 length: 15 residues. Germline V lookup: CDR1 MNHNS, CDR2 SASEGT. The CDR3 reads CTRSQLLAAQETQYF. CDR3 DNA: TGTACCAGAAGTCAGCTGCTAGCGGCCCAAGAGACCCAGTACTTC.

This clonotype appeared a few times. V gene TRBV12-3 or TRBV12-4 combines with J gene TRBJ2-6, with D uncertain. Trimming shortened V by 5 bases and J by 2 bases, and 13 bases separated the two germline ends. The CDR3 consists of 16 residues. The CDR3 nucleotides are TGTGCCAGCAGTCTAAAGGGTAGACCTGGGGCCAACGTCCTGACTTTC. This sequence encodes CASSLKGRPGANVLTF.

This sequence joins TRBV29-1 and TRBJ2-1; possible D gene TRBD2, 7 bases. Germline V gives CDR1 SQVTM, CDR2 ANQGSEA. The CDR3 sequence is 19 residues long. V was pared by 8 bases and J by 6 bases, with 35 bases between. CDR3 DNA sequence: TGCAGCCGCTGGGGGGGGCGTGGGAGCCCGCCATCGAGGAGCAATGAGCAGTTCTTC. Translation gives CSRWGGRGSPPSRSNEQFF.

In its sample, this clonotype was seen many times. The V gene is TRBV6-1, the J gene TRBJ2-1; 8 positions match TRBD2. CDR1 is MNHNS, CDR2 SASEGT, per germline. The ends lost 2 bases at V and 0 bases at J; junction bases unmatched: 0. The CDR3 is 15 residues long. CDR3 amino acids: CASSELAGSYNEQFF. CDR3 nucleotide sequence: TGTGCCAGCAGTGAACTAGCGGGCTCCTACAATGAGCAGTTCTTC.

The rearrangement uses TRBV5-1 and TRBJ2-3, with unresolved D. The CDR3 runs 14 residues. CDR1 is SGHRS, CDR2 YFSETQ, per germline. Trimming removed 4 bases at V and 0 bases at J, with 9 bases between. The CDR3 protein is CASSPCSSTDTQYF. The DNA of the CDR3 is TGCGCCAGCAGCCCCTGCAGTAGCACAGATACGCAGTATTTT. Full variable domain (rest looked up from reference TRBV5-1 and TRBJ2-3): KAGVTQTPRYLIKTRGQQVTLSCSPISGHRSVSWYQQTPGQGLQFLFEYFSETQRNKGNFPGRFSGRQFSNSRSEMNVSTLELGDSALYLCASSPCSSTDTQYFGPGTRLTVL.

This clonotype is termed medium-sized. The chain has TRBV11-2 and TRBJ2-5; TRBD1 matches 8 bases. Germline-derived CDR1 and CDR2 are SGHAT and FQNNGV. Germline trimming cut 1 base from V and 2 bases from J; bases unmatched to any gene: 12. This CDR3 contains 18 residues. CDR3 sequence reads: CASSLVSRTGWRQETQYF. Written as DNA, the CDR3 is TGTGCCAGCAGCTTAGTCTCCCGGACAGGGTGGCGGCAAGAGACCCAGTACTTC.

In the case of this clonotype: Because the CDR3's place on the DNA is in doubt, the DNA is left out and the CDR3 is given as listed by TCRdb. Here the CDR3 reads CSATRVGHGSHEHYF. V is TRBV29-1 and J is TRBJ2-7; the table's D gene call, TRBD1, was not cross checked with the DNA. Inclusive of both ends, the CDR3 amounts to 15 amino acids. Germline-derived CDR1 and CDR2 are SQVTM and ANQGSEA.

Points on this clonotype: The CDR3 ends on some other residue instead of the conserved phenylalanine or tryptophan, so this is likely a read error. The chain couples TRBV16 to TRBJ1-1; no clear D. The CDR3 has 16 amino acids. The V end lost 1 base, the J end lost 0 bases, and 12 bases lay between the germline ends. CDR1 and CDR2 from the germline V gene are KGHSY and FQNENV. CDR3 protein: CASSQFESVMNTEAFL. The CDR3 DNA reads TGTGCCAGCAGCCAATTCGAATCGGTTATGAACACTGAAGCTTTCCTT.

About this clonotype itself: This may be a read error, as it is one base from a much larger clone. The chain has TRBV11-2 and TRBJ1-2, with 7 bases fitting TRBD1. The CDR3 has 14 residues. Germline lookup yields CDR1 SGHAT and CDR2 FQNNGV. CDR3 region: CVSSPGTANYGYTF. The CDR3 DNA follows: TGTGTCAGCAGCCCTGGGACAGCTAACTATGGCTACACCTTC.

A word on this clonotype: This may be a read error: a much more frequent sequence differs by one nucleotide. This chain uses TRBV28 with TRBJ1-2, with TRBD1 matching 12 bases. CDR3 length: 13 residues. CDR1 is MDHEN and CDR2 is SYDVKM in the germline V gene. CDR3 sequence: CASSHGTGGGYSF. CDR3 DNA: TGTGCCAGCAGCCACGGGACAGGGGGCGGCTACAGCTTC.

With respect to this clonotype: This may stem from a read error, because a much larger clone lies one nucleotide away. The chain uses TRBV11-2 and TRBJ2-3; 8 bases match TRBD2. CDR3 size: 15 residues. Germline CDR1 reads SGHAT; CDR2 reads FQNNGV. The CDR3 reads CASSLDRGSGDMQYF. For the CDR3, the DNA is TGTGCCAGCAGCTTAGATCGGGGTAGCGGGGATATGCAGTATTTT.

On this clonotype itself: One junction end does not reproduce the germline sequence, and a read error may be involved. The chain is built from TRBV6-1 and TRBJ2-7, with D perhaps matching TRBD1 (5 bases). CDR1 and CDR2 from the germline V gene are MNHNS and SASEGT. The CDR3 extends over 14 amino acids. The CDR3 sequence is CASIILDSRGEHYF. The CDR3 nucleotides are TGTGCCAGCATTATCCTCGACAGCCGAGGCGAGCACTACTTC.

As regards this clonotype: This could be a read error, since a much larger clone is one nucleotide away. The chain carries TRBV5-4 and TRBJ2-1, with D perhaps TRBD2 (5 bases). Trimming left V 4 bases short and J 1 base short, with 12 bases between. The CDR3 length is 15 residues. Germline values: CDR1 SGHNT, CDR2 YYREEE (reference sequence). The CDR3 nucleotides are TGTGCCAGCAGCCAACTAGTGCCATCCTACAATGAGCAGTTCTTC. Translating it yields CASSQLVPSYNEQFF.

For this clonotype: Because it lacks the conserved phenylalanine or tryptophan at the end, this CDR3 is likely a read error. This chain uses TRBV6-5 with TRBJ2-7; D unclear. The CDR3 contains 15 residues. Germline assignment: CDR1 MNHEY and CDR2 SVGAGI. The CDR3 here is CAGSYSRRKTAEQYI. CDR3 nucleotide sequence: TGTGCCGGCAGTTACTCGAGGCGGAAGACGGCCGAGCAGTACATC.

As concerns this clonotype: Germline and junction disagree at one end, which may indicate a read error. The V call is TRBV6-1, the J call TRBJ1-2; D not certain. Germline-derived CDR1 and CDR2 are MNHNS and SASEGT. This CDR3 has 14 amino acids. CDR3: CASCEGITAYGYTF. The CDR3 coding sequence is TGTGCCAGCTGTGAAGGCATAACTGCCTATGGCTATACCTTC.

This clonotype was detected ten times or more. V is TRBV2 and J is TRBJ2-3; D perhaps matches TRBD2 (5 bases). Germline V gives CDR1 SNHLY, CDR2 FYNNEI. The CDR3 contains 12 residues. V was shortened by 0 bases and J by 14 bases, with 12 bases between the two germline ends. The CDR3 spells CASSEALGVLYF. The CDR3, as DNA: TGTGCCAGCAGTGAAGCGCTGGGAGTTTTGTATTTT.

About this clonotype itself: The CDR3 carries no conserved terminal phenylalanine or tryptophan, so it likely arises from a read error. CDR3 bases: TGCAGCATCGGAGAGCTGGTTGCAGATACGCAGTATATT. Encoded protein: CSIGELVADTQYI. This rearrangement joins TRBV29-1 to TRBJ2-3; D unresolved. The CDR3 is 13 amino acids. Germline CDR1 and CDR2: SQVTM and ANQGSEA. Trimming took 8 bases from V and 4 from J, leaving 16 bases between them.

The rearrangement joins TRBV4-1 to TRBJ2-7; tentatively, D is TRBD2 (6 bases). The germline gives CDR1 MGHRA, CDR2 YSYEKL. Trimming removed 7 bases from V and 7 bases from J, with 32 bases in between. This CDR3 contains 18 residues. CDR3 in amino acids: CASTLQERRGDTNYEQYF. The CDR3 DNA reads as TGCGCCAGCACCCTCCAAGAGAGGCGGGGCGATACAAACTATGAGCAGTACTTC.

A remark on this clonotype: The final CDR3 position lacks the conserved phenylalanine or tryptophan, pointing to a likely read error. This chain connects TRBV29-1 to TRBJ1-1; 7 bases are a match to TRBD1. The germline gives CDR1 SQVTM, CDR2 ANQGSEA. The CDR3 is made up of 13 amino acids. The V and J ends lost 7 bases and 7 bases, in that order; junction bases with no gene match: 12. CDR3 sequence: CSGSWARDSEAFL. Written as DNA, the CDR3 is TGCAGCGGATCATGGGCGAGGGACAGTGAAGCTTTCCTT.

A word on this clonotype: No conserved phenylalanine or tryptophan is present at the end of the CDR3, so a read error is the likely explanation. The CDR3, as DNA: TGTGTCAGCAGCCAATATTCTAGGACTAGCGGGAGTTACGAGCAGTACTCC. The encoded protein is CVSSQYSRTSGSYEQYS. The rearrangement joins TRBV14 to TRBJ2-7, with TRBD2 matching 13 bases. In germline, CDR1 is SGHDN, CDR2 FVKESK. This CDR3 is 17 amino acids long.

For this clonotype: A much larger clone is a single base away; this may be a read error. J is TRBJ2-1 and V is TRBV24-1; TRBD1 is a possible D gene (6 bases). This CDR3 has 16 residues. The germline V gene has CDR1 KGHDR and CDR2 SFDVKD. In DNA form, the CDR3 reads TGTGTCACCAGTGGTTACCGGGACACCGAACACAATGAGCAGTTCTTC. Translated: CVTSGYRDTEHNEQFF.

At least ten counts were recorded for this clonotype. The gene calls are TRBV28 and TRBJ1-2; D gene ambiguous. The CDR3 is made up of 14 amino acids. Trimming left V 2 bases short and J 4 bases short, with 11 bases between. Germline-derived CDR1 and CDR2 are MDHEN and SYDVKM. The CDR3 DNA is TGTGCCAGCAGTTTAAGTGTCGGGAGCTATGGCTACACCTTC. Its protein product is CASSLSVGSYGYTF.

Note on this clonotype: Given a much more abundant clone one base away, this may be a read error. V usage is TRBV28 and J usage is TRBJ1-5, with TRBD1 as a possible D gene (5 bases). Germline V gene sequence: CDR1 MDHEN, CDR2 SYDVKM. The germline V and J ends were trimmed by 8 bases and 1 base, with 15 bases remaining between them. The CDR3 loop spans 15 amino acids. CDR3 region: CASCWARGSNQPQHF. The CDR3 bases are TGTGCCAGCTGTTGGGCGAGGGGAAGCAATCAGCCCCAGCATTTT.

Notes on this clonotype: Without the conserved terminal phenylalanine or tryptophan, this CDR3 likely stems from a read error. V and J are TRBV11-1 and TRBJ2-5; D is unresolved. V was cut by 6 bases and J by 3 bases, with 14 bases left in between. The CDR3 contains 14 residues. Looked up from germline, CDR1 is SGHAT and CDR2 is FQDESV (reference sequence). In nucleotides, the CDR3 is TGTGCCAGCAGTAAAGACACGTACAAAGAGACCCAGTACCTC. This codes for CASSKDTYKETQYL.

This clonotype was counted a few times. A much larger clone lies one base from this, so it may be a read error. V gene TRBV7-9 combines with J gene TRBJ2-1, with no clear D. Germline V gene sequence: CDR1 SEHNR, CDR2 FQNEAQ (reference sequence). The CDR3 extends over 11 amino acids. The CDR3 spells CASSLGDEHFF. The DNA of the CDR3 is TGTGCCAGCAGCTTAGGCGATGAGCATTTCTTC.